This T cell receptor (beta chain) comes out of a study of blood T cells in healthy people across ages. Peripheral blood samples of around 9.5 milliliters were drawn from each donor. Sample-barcoded 5' priming and a J-beta primer mix drove a second PCR of roughly 6 to 12 cycles. Every molecule of cDNA carried a tag from a template-switch adaptor with 12 random nucleotides. One entry per CDR3 protein results from TCRdb running MiXCR on the 5' RACE reads. The top ten hold less than 2.5% of the sample, which has about 1.8 million distinct CDR3 sequences, around half seen once. The CDR3 has 16 residues. Per the germline V gene, CDR1 is SEHNR and CDR2 is FQNEAQ (reference sequence).

Input material: blood. This TCR derives from a woman in her thirties or forties in good health. The chain joins TRBV7-9 to TRBJ2-7; 7 positions agree with TRBD1. The J call could be wrong; TRBJ2-5 is a better fit for the DNA end. The DNA for the CDR3 is TGTGCCAGCAGCCCAGAGGGGGCCAGCCCTGGGGAGACCCAGTACTTC. Translated, it gives CASSPEGASPGETQYF.